The 7 T cell receptor beta chains reported below all come from one sample, sequenced in a study of Ad26.COV2.S vaccination and SARS-CoV-2 variants. Libraries were prepared by immunoSEQ multiplex PCR; TCRdb keeps only in-frame clonotypes and omits some of them. The sample consists of about 400,000 clones, over 75% of them appearing once. Stated treatment: 15 to 20 received Ad26.COV2.S at low or high dose, single or two shots; 5 received placebo; per-sample allocation not given. Each sample was drawn 63 days after the first injection (of vaccine or placebo). Here the sequenced sample was peripheral blood, taken in a trial of Ad26.COV2.S vaccine versus placebo. The receptors originated from a person between 18 and 65 years old who received the Ad26.COV2.S COVID-19 vaccine or a placebo.

The chain joins TRBV7-3 to TRBJ1-3, with 10 nucleotides matching TRBD1. Germline assignment: CDR1 SGHTA and CDR2 FQGTGA. The CDR3 spans 16 residues. V lost 2 bases to trimming and J lost 4 bases; unmatched junction nucleotides: 5. CDR3 DNA: TGTGCCAGCAGCTTAGGGACAGGGGAATCGGGAAACACCATATATTTT. This codes for CASSLGTGESGNTIYF.

The chain carries TRBV28 and TRBJ2-7; a possible D gene is TRBD1 (8 bases). Germline loops: CDR1 MDHEN, CDR2 SYDVKM. This CDR3 is built from 16 residues. V lost 5 bases and J 10 bases, leaving 27 bases between the germline ends. The CDR3 reads CASSPQGGSERDRQYF. Written as DNA, the CDR3 is TGTGCCAGCAGTCCACAGGGGGGGTCGGAGCGGGACAGACAGTACTTC. Based on the CDR3 plus reference TRBV28 and TRBJ2-7, the full variable domain is DVKVTQSSRYLVKRTGEKVFLECVQDMDHENMFWYRQDPGLGLRLIYFSYDVKMKEKGDIPEGYSVSREKKERFSLILESASTNQTSMYLCASSPQGGSERDRQYFGPGTRLTVT.

The chain uses TRBV18 and TRBJ1-4, with 9 nucleotides matching TRBD1. This CDR3 comprises 16 residues. The J segment lost 7 bases and the V segment lost 5 bases, leaving 11 bases of the junction unmatched. Germline V gene lookup returns CDR1 KGHSH and CDR2 LQKENI. CDR3 residues: CASSVGTGTIREKLFF. DNA for the CDR3: TGTGCCAGCTCAGTCGGGACAGGGACCATTCGTGAAAAACTGTTTTTT.

The chain links TRBV11-3 to TRBJ2-1; TRBD1 matches 7 bases. The ends lost 0 bases at V and 9 bases at J; junction bases unmatched: 2. Per the germline V gene, CDR1 is SGHNT and CDR2 is YENEEA. The CDR3 consists of 13 residues. The CDR3 region has the DNA TGTGCCAGCAGCTTAGATCACAGGGGTGAGCAGTTCTTC. Protein sequence: CASSLDHRGEQFF.

The CDR3 is CASSERQVLYNEQFF. The CDR3 DNA reads as TGTGCCAGCAGTGAACGGCAGGTCCTATACAATGAGCAGTTCTTC. The chain combines TRBV25-1 with TRBJ2-1; D gene ambiguous. Trimming took off 2 bases at V and 4 bases at J, with 12 bases between the two ends. In germline, CDR1 is MGHDK, CDR2 SYGVNS. The CDR3 loop spans 15 amino acids. The full variable domain, in which reference TRBV25-1 and TRBJ2-1 provide the parts outside the CDR3, is EADIYQTPRYLVIGTGKKITLECSQTMGHDKMYWYQQDPGMELHLIHYSYGVNSTEKGDLSSESTVSRIRTEHFPLTLESARPSHTSQYLCASSERQVLYNEQFFGPGTRLTVL.

Written as DNA, the CDR3 is TGTGCCAGCAGTTTAGTTAGGCTACACTATGGCTACACCTTC. Translated: CASSLVRLHYGYTF. The chain links TRBV28 to TRBJ1-2; no clear D gene. The length of the CDR3 is 14 residues. The germline CDR1 and CDR2 sequences are MDHEN and SYDVKM. V gave up 2 bases and J gave up 3 bases, with 10 bases separating them.

Here the CDR3 DNA reads TGTGCCAGCAGCGCGGTAGGTCAGGAATACGAGCAGTACTTC. Amino acid sequence: CASSAVGQEYEQYF. The gene calls are TRBV5-6 and TRBJ2-7, with D uncertain. The CDR3 runs to 14 residues. V was clipped by 4 bases and J by 4 bases, with 15 bases between them. Germline V gives CDR1 SGHDT, CDR2 YYEEEE. Full variable domain (missing parts from reference TRBV5-6 and TRBJ2-7): DAGVTQSPTHLIKTRGQQVTLRCSPKSGHDTVSWYQQALGQGPQFIFQYYEEEERQRGNFPDRFSGHQFPNYSSELNVNALLLGDSALYLCASSAVGQEYEQYFGPGTRLTVT.